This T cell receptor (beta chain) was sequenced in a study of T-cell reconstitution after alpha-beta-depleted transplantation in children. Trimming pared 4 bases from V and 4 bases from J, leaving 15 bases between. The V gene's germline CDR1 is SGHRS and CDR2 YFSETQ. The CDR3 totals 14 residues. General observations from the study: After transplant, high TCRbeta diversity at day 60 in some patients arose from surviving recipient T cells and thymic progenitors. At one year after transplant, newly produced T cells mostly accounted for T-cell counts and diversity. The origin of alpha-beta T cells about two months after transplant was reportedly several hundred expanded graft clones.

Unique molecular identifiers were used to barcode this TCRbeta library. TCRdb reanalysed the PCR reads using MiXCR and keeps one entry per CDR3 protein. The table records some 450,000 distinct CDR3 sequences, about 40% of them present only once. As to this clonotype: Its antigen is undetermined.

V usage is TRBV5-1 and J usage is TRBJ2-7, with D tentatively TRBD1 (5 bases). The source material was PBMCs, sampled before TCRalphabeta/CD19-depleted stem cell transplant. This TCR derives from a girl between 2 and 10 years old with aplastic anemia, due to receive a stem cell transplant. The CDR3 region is CASSGNRLRYEQYF. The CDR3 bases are TGCGCCAGCAGCGGAAACAGGTTGAGGTACGAGCAGTACTTC.